The next 11 T cell receptor beta chains were all read from a single sample in a study of vaccination and CD4 T cells after COVID-19. Regarding treatment: approximately nine-day PBMC culture with coronavirus spike peptide pools or control peptides (ViraFEST assay). These TCRs are of unknown antigen specificity. Researchers used the Oncomine TCR Beta short-read assay to sequence DNA from cultured CD4+ T cells. TCRdb re-called the PCR reads through MiXCR, storing one row per CDR3 protein. Seen here are around 18,000 distinct CDR3 sequences, about half observed once, and the top ten hold more than 8.5%. The material sequenced was CD4+ T cells from blood, cultured in vitro, taken before SARS-CoV-2 vaccination. These receptors were taken from a human donor who had recovered from COVID-19.

This chain connects TRBV20-1 to TRBJ2-3; 8 nucleotides align to TRBD1. There are 16 residues in the CDR3. Unmatched junction bases numbered 12, after V lost 5 bases and J lost 2 bases. CDR1 is DFQATT and CDR2 is SNEGSKA in the germline V gene (reference sequence). The CDR3 here is CSARSDWGQDTDTQYF. The CDR3 DNA reads TGCAGTGCTCGATCCGACTGGGGACAGGACACAGATACGCAGTATTTT.

The chain employs TRBV6-1 and TRBJ1-6, with 8 bases identical to TRBD1. V lost 6 bases to trimming and J lost 7 bases; unmatched junction nucleotides: 5. Germline-derived CDR1 and CDR2 are MNHNS and SASEGT. The CDR3 loop spans 14 amino acids. As DNA, the CDR3 is TGTGCCAGCAGCGGCACAGGGGGGAATTCACCCCTCCACTTT. It yields the protein CASSGTGGNSPLHF.

The chain uses TRBV20-1 and TRBJ2-2, with D possibly matching TRBD2 (6 bases). V was trimmed by 1 base and J by 1 base, leaving 10 bases between them. The CDR3 runs to 15 residues. Germline loops: CDR1 DFQATT, CDR2 SNEGSKA (reference sequence). CDR3 nucleotides: TGCAGTGCTAGAGCCCCGCGGGGGAACACCGGGGAGCTGTTTTTT. Translation gives CSARAPRGNTGELFF.

The chain has TRBV7-8 and TRBJ2-5; D is unclear. Germline V CDR1 and CDR2: SGHVS, FQNEAQ. The V end lost 6 bases, the J end lost 2 bases, and 16 bases lay between the germline ends. The CDR3 has 15 residues. The CDR3 spells CASRQRAEPQETQYF. CDR3 coding DNA: TGTGCCAGCAGACAAAGGGCAGAACCGCAAGAGACCCAGTACTTC.

This clonotype has more than one count but fewer than ten. The CDR3 here is CASSAETAQETQYF. CDR3 nucleotides: TGTGCCAGCAGTGCGGAGACAGCTCAAGAGACCCAGTACTTC. This sequence joins TRBV6-1 and TRBJ2-5; D might be TRBD1 (5 bases). Germline values: CDR1 MNHNS, CDR2 SASEGT. The CDR3 runs 14 residues. V lost 4 bases and J lost 2, with 11 bases in between.

The CDR3 bases are TGTGCCAGCAGCTTCTACAGGGACTCCTACGAGCAGTACTTC. Its translation is CASSFYRDSYEQYF. The V and J genes are TRBV7-2 and TRBJ2-7, with D perhaps TRBD1 (6 bases). CDR3 size: 14 residues. Trimming shortened V by 3 bases and J by 0 bases, and 9 bases separated the two germline ends. Germline V CDR1 and CDR2: SGHTA, FQGNSA.

This clonotype appeared a few times. This chain uses TRBV20-1 with TRBJ2-3; D is unresolved. The CDR3 covers 11 residues. From germline, CDR1 is DFQATT and CDR2 SNEGSKA (reference sequence). CDR3 bases: TGCAGCGGTGAGGCAACAGATACGCAGTATTTT. Its protein is CSGEATDTQYF.

This clonotype appeared a few times. The chain combines TRBV12-3 or TRBV12-4 with TRBJ1-2, with D possibly matching TRBD1 (5 bases). This CDR3 has 11 residues. The ends were cut back, 5 bases at V and 8 bases at J, with 9 bases in the middle. The CDR3 sequence is CASSGQRGYTF. Written as DNA, the CDR3 is TGTGCCAGCAGTGGACAACGAGGCTACACCTTC.

This clonotype was observed a few times. This rearrangement joins TRBV30 to TRBJ1-2; TRBD1 agrees at 9 bases. The CDR3 length is 14 residues. With V trimmed by 1 base and J by 6 bases, 6 bases remained unmatched. Germline V gene lookup returns CDR1 GTSNPN and CDR2 SVGIG (reference sequence). For the CDR3, the DNA is TGTGCCTGGAGTGCGGGAGGGACAGGGAATGGCTACACCTTC. The encoded protein is CAWSAGGTGNGYTF.

The V call is TRBV7-9, the J call TRBJ1-2; 7 bases match TRBD1. The junction had 7 bases not matched to a gene; V was cut back by 6 bases and J by 0 bases. The CDR3 is made up of 15 amino acids. Germline V gene data show CDR1 as SEHNR and CDR2 as FQNEAQ (reference sequence). The CDR3 DNA sequence: TGTGCCAGCAGAAAACAGGGGAGATCTAACTATGGCTACACCTTC. Translation gives CASRKQGRSNYGYTF. Complete variable domain (other parts from reference TRBV7-9 and TRBJ1-2): DTGVSQNPRHKITKRGQNVTFRCDPISEHNRLYWYRQTLGQGPEFLTYFQNEAQLEKSRLLSDRFSAERPKGSFSTLEIQRTEQGDSAMYLCASRKQGRSNYGYTFGSGTRLTVV.

This clonotype was observed a few times. This chain links TRBV7-3 with TRBJ1-6, with TRBD1 matching 8 bases. V lost 3 bases and J lost 7; bases outside the gene matches: 2. Germline loops: CDR1 SGHTA, CDR2 FQGTGA. The CDR3 runs 14 residues. The CDR3 nucleotides read TGTGCCAGCAGCTTGGACAGGGAGAATTCACCCCTCCACTTT. It translates to CASSLDRENSPLHF. Based on the CDR3 plus reference TRBV7-3 and TRBJ1-6, the full variable domain is GAGVSQTPSNKVTEKGKYVELRCDPISGHTALYWYRQSLGQGPEFLIYFQGTGAADDSGLPNDRFFAVRPEGSVSTLKIQRTERGDSAVYLCASSLDRENSPLHFGNGTRLTVT.